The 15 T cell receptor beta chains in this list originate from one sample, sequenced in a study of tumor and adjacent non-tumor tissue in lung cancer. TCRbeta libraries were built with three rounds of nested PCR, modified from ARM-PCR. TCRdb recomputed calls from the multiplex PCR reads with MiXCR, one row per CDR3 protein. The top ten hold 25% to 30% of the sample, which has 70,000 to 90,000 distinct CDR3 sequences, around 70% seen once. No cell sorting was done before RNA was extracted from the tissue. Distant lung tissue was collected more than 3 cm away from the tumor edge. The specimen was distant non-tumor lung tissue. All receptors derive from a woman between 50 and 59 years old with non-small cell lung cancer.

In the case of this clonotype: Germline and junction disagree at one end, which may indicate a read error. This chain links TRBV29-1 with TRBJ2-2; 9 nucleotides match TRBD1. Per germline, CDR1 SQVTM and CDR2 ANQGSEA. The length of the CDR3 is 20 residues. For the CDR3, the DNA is TGTAGCGTTGAAGACCCCGAGCGGGTAGGGACAGGGTCGAGCACCGGGGAGCTGTTTTTT. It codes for CSVEDPERVGTGSSTGELFF.

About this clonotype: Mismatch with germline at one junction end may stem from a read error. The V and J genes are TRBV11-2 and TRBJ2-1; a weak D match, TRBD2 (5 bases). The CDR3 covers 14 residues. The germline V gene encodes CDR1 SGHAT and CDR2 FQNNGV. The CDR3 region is CANSFNPGINEQFF. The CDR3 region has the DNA TGTGCCAACAGCTTTAATCCGGGAATCAATGAGCAGTTCTTC.

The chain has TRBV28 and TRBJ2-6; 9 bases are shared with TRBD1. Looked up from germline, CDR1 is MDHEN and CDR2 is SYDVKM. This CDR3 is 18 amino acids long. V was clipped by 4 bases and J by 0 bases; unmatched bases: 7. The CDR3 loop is CASSSQGAKCSGANVLTF. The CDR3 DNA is TGTGCCAGCAGTTCACAGGGGGCGAAATGCTCTGGGGCCAACGTCCTGACTTTC.

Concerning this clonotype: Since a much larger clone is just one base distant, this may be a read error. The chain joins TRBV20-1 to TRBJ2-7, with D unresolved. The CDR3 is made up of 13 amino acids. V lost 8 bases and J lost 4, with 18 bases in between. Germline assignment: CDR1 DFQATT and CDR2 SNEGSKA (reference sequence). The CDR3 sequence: CSTELGYTYEQYF. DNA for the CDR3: TGCAGTACTGAGTTGGGGTACACGTACGAGCAGTACTTC.

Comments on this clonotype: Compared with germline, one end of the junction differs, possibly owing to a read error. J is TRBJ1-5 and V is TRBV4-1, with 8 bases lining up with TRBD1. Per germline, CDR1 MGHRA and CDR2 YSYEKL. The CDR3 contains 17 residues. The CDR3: CTSNQEGTGPGGQPQHF. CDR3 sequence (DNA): TGCACCAGCAACCAAGAGGGGACAGGCCCCGGCGGTCAGCCCCAGCATTTT.

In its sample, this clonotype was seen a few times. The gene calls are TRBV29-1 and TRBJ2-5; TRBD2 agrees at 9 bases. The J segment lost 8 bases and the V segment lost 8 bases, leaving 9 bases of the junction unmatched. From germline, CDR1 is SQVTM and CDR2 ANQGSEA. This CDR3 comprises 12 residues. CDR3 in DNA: TGCAGCCTGCGGGGGGGGGACGGAACCCAGTACTTC. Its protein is CSLRGGDGTQYF.

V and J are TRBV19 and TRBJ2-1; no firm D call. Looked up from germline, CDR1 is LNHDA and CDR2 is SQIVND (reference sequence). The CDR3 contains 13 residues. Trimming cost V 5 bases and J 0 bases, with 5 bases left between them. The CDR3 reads CASSDSSYNEQFF. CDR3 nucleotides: TGTGCCAGTAGTGATAGCTCCTACAATGAGCAGTTCTTC.

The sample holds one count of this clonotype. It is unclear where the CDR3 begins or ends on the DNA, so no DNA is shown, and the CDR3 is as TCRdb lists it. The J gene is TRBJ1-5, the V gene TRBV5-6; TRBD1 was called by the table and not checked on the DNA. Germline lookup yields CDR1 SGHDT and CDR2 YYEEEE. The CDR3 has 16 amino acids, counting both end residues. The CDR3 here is CASSVGTGSNNQPQHF.

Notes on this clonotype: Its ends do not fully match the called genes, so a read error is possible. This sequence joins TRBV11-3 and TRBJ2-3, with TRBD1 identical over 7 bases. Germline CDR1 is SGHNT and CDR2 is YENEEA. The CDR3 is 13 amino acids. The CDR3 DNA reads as TGTGCCAGTAGCTGGCGTGGGACAGATATGCAATATTTT. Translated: CASSWRGTDMQYF.

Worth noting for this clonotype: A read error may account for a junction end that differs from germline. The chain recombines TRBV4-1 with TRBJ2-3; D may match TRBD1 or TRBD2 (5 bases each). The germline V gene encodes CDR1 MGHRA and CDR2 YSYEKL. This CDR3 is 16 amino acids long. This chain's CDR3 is CASSSMGTPSTDTHYF. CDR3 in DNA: TGCGCCAGCAGCTCAATGGGGACGCCCAGCACAGATACGCACTATTTT.

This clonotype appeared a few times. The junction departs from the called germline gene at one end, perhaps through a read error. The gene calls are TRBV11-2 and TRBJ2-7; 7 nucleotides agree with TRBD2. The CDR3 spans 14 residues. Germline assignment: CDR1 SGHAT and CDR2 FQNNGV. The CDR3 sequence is CASSLLVGGYEQCF. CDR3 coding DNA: TGTGCCAGCAGCTTACTAGTGGGAGGGTATGAGCAGTGCTTC.

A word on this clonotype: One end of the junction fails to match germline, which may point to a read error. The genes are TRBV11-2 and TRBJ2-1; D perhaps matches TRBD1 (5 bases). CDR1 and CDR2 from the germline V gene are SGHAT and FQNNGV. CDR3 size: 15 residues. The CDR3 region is CASSLGQRENNEQFF. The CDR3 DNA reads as TGTGCCAGTAGCTTAGGACAACGAGAAAACAATGAGCAGTTCTTC.

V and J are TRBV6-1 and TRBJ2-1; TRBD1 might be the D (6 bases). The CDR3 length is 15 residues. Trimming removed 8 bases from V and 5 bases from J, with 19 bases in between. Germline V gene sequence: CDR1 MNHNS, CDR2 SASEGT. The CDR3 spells CASHRGSPRNNEQFF. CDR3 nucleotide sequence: TGTGCCAGCCATAGGGGGTCTCCCCGTAACAATGAGCAGTTCTTC.

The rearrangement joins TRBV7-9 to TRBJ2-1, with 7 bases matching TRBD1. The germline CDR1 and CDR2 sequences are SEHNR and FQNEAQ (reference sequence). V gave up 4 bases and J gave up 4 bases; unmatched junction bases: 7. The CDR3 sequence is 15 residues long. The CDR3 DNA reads TGTGCCAGCAGCTCCGTTGGGGACAGTTACAATGAGCAGTTCTTC. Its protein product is CASSSVGDSYNEQFF. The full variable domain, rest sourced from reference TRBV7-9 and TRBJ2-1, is DTGVSQNPRHKITKRGQNVTFRCDPISEHNRLYWYRQTLGQGPEFLTYFQNEAQLEKSRLLSDRFSAERPKGSFSTLEIQRTEQGDSAMYLCASSSVGDSYNEQFFGPGTRLTVL.

CDR3 protein: CASSLETGEYGYTF. The CDR3 DNA sequence: TGCGCCAGCAGCTTGGAGACAGGAGAGTATGGCTACACCTTC. The V and J genes are TRBV5-1 and TRBJ1-2, with D possibly matching TRBD1 (6 bases). The germline V gene encodes CDR1 SGHRS and CDR2 YFSETQ. This CDR3 has 14 amino acids. V lost 0 bases and J 5 bases, leaving 11 bases between the germline ends.